This T cell receptor beta chain was recovered during a study of blood T cell repertoires in COVID-19. Study-level background: Both acute and convalescent COVID-19 samples were obtained from the United States, Italy and Spain. PBMCs, B-cell-depleted T cells, or T cells were the source of the cDNA or gDNA that made up the material.

Original processing notes: Quantification of nucleated cells was approximated via reference gene primer amplification. The repertoire was sequenced with immunoSEQ multiplex PCR; TCRdb's copy has only in-frame clones and lacks some. The D gene and trimming were derived from the DNA, and the V and J assignments and clone size from that table. The sample has under 300,000 clones, almost 85% seen once. Germline values: CDR1 SQVTM, CDR2 ANQGSEA. Trimming cost V 6 bases and J 0 bases, with 12 bases left between them. This CDR3 has 15 residues. The J gene is TRBJ2-6, the V gene TRBV29-1; D perhaps matches TRBD2 (5 bases). The sequence derives from a man aged 45-65 years with acute or convalescent COVID-19. The specimen was peripheral blood. CDR3 protein: CSVRTGSSGANVLTF. The CDR3 DNA reads TGCAGCGTAAGGACGGGAAGCTCTGGGGCCAACGTCCTGACTTTC.